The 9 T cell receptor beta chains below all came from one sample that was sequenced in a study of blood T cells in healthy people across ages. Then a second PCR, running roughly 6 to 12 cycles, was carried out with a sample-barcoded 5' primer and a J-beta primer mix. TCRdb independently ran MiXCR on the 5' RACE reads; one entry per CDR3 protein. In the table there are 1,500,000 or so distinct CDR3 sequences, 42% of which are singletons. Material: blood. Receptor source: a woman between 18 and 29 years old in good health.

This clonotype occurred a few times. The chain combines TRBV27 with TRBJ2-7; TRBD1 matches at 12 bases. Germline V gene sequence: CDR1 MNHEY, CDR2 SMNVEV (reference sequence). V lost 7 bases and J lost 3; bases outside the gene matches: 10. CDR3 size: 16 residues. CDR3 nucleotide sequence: TGTGCCAGCAACCGGGACAGGGGGCAGTCGGTCTACGAGCAGTACTTC. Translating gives CASNRDRGQSVYEQYF.

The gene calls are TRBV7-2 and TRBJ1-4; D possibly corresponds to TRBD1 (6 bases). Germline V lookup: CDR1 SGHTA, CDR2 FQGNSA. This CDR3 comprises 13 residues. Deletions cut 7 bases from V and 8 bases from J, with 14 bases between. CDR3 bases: TGTGCCAGCACCCAACAGGGTCGCGAAAAACTGTTTTTT. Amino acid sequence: CASTQQGREKLFF.

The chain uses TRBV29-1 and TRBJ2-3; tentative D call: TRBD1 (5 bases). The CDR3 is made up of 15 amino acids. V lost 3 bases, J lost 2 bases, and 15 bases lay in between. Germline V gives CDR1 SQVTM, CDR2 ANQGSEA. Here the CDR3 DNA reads TGCAGCGTTGAGGCAACAGGTCGCGACACAGATACGCAGTATTTT. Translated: CSVEATGRDTDTQYF.

The CDR3 protein is CASSQDRDTGGGYTF. The CDR3 DNA sequence: TGCGCCAGCAGCCAAGACCGGGACACTGGCGGTGGCTACACCTTC. The chain employs TRBV4-3 and TRBJ1-2, with D tentatively TRBD1 (6 bases). This CDR3 has 15 amino acids. Trimming pared 0 bases from V and 7 bases from J, leaving 15 bases between. The V gene's germline CDR1 is LGHNA and CDR2 YSLEER.

Here the CDR3 reads CASSQDGTGHETQYF. The DNA for the CDR3 is TGCGCCAGCAGCCAAGACGGGACAGGGCATGAGACCCAGTACTTC. This chain uses TRBV4-1 with TRBJ2-7; 9 bases align to TRBD1. The better agreement between TRBJ2-5 and the DNA end casts doubt on the J call. The germline V gene has CDR1 MGHRA and CDR2 YSYEKL. The CDR3 sequence is 15 residues long.

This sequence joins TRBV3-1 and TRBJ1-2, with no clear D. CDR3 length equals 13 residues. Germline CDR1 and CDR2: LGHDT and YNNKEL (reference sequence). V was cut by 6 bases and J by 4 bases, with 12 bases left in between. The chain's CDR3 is CASSSWGVYGYTF. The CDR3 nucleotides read TGTGCCAGCAGTAGTTGGGGAGTCTATGGCTACACCTTC.

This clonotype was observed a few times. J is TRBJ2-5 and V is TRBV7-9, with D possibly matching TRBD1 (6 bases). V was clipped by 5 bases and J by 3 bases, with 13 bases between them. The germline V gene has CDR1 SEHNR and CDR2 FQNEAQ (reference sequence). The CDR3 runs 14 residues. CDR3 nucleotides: TGTGCCAGCAGCCCCCGGGACACAAAAGAGACCCAGTACTTC. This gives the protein CASSPRDTKETQYF.

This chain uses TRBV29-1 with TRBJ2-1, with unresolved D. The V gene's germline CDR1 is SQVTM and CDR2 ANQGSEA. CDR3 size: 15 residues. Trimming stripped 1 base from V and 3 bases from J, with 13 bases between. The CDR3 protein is CSVEAARVGYNEQFF. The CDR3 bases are TGCAGCGTTGAAGCGGCGAGAGTGGGCTACAATGAGCAGTTCTTC.

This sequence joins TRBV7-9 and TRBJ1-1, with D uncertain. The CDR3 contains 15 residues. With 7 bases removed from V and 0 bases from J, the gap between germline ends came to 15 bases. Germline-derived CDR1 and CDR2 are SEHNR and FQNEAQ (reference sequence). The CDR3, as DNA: TGTGCCAGCACCATGAGGACGGGGATGAACACTGAAGCTTTCTTT. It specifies CASTMRTGMNTEAFF.